A selection of T cell receptor beta chains follows, all from one sample in a study of T-cell memory formation after mild COVID-19. TCRdb re-analysed the 5' RACE reads in MiXCR, keeping a single row per CDR3 protein. Among 270,000 or so distinct CDR3 sequences listed, roughly 18% were seen once. The specimen sequenced was PBMCs or a T cell subset sorted from them (not recorded which). The source of these receptors is a man in his late teens or twenties who had mild COVID-19 (a few samples of this study predate the infection). Cell type and time point are not known. The CDR3 runs from the conserved cysteine through the conserved F or W. Fields, in order: D gene, clone size, J gene, V gene, CDR3 DNA, CDR3 protein. D genes are given only for firm matches. Size values are once, few and many counts, or a class for expanded clones, and some rows have none.

d_gene: .; abundance: few; j_gene: TRBJ2-7; v_gene: TRBV9; CDR3nt: TGTGCCAGCAGCGTAGCTCACTTACCCTACGAGCAGTACTTC; CDR3aa: CASSVAHLPYEQYF
d_gene: TRBD2; abundance: .; j_gene: TRBJ2-3; v_gene: TRBV4-1; CDR3nt: TGCGCCAGCAGCCCTAGGCCCGGACTAGGGAATACAGATACGCAGTATTTT; CDR3aa: CASSPRPGLGNTDTQYF
d_gene: .; abundance: .; j_gene: TRBJ2-3; v_gene: TRBV7-8; CDR3nt: TGTGCCAGCAGCTTAATGAGGGTGGTGCCAGATACGCAGTATTTT; CDR3aa: CASSLMRVVPDTQYF
d_gene: .; abundance: few; j_gene: TRBJ1-2; v_gene: TRBV2; CDR3nt: TGTGCCAGCACCCGGGGGCGCCGGGATGGCTACACCTTC; CDR3aa: CASTRGRRDGYTF
d_gene: TRBD2; abundance: few; j_gene: TRBJ2-3; v_gene: TRBV12-3/TRBV12-4; CDR3nt: TGTGCCAGCAGGTCAAACTTAGCGGGGGGCGGGGATACGCAGTATTTT; CDR3aa: CASRSNLAGGGDTQYF
d_gene: .; abundance: few; j_gene: TRBJ1-5; v_gene: TRBV12-3/TRBV12-4; CDR3nt: TGTGCCAGCAGTTTGCTCGGGGAACAGGGCAGGCATTTT; CDR3aa: CASSLLGEQGRHF
d_gene: .; abundance: many; j_gene: TRBJ1-5; v_gene: TRBV5-5; CDR3nt: TGTGCCAGCAGCTTGGGGGACCGGAATCAGCCCCAGCATTTT; CDR3aa: CASSLGDRNQPQHF
d_gene: .; abundance: few; j_gene: TRBJ2-5; v_gene: TRBV7-2; CDR3nt: TGTGCCAGCAGCTTATCCAGGGACGTGGAGACCCAGTACTTC; CDR3aa: CASSLSRDVETQYF
d_gene: .; abundance: few; j_gene: TRBJ1-2; v_gene: TRBV7-9; CDR3nt: TGTGCCAGCAGCGTCGATTCCGAGTATGGCTACACCTTC; CDR3aa: CASSVDSEYGYTF
d_gene: .; abundance: few; j_gene: TRBJ2-5; v_gene: TRBV24-1; CDR3nt: TGTGCCACCAGTGACCCCGCCAGGGCTGGCCAAGAGACCCAGTACTTC; CDR3aa: CATSDPARAGQETQYF
d_gene: TRBD1; abundance: .; j_gene: TRBJ1-6; v_gene: TRBV5-6; CDR3nt: TGTGCCAGCAGCTTGAGACGACAGGGACCTTCACCCCTCCACTTT; CDR3aa: CASSLRRQGPSPLHF
d_gene: .; abundance: .; j_gene: TRBJ1-2; v_gene: TRBV25-1; CDR3nt: TGTGCCAGCAGCCTCGGGGCCTGGAACTATGGCTACACCTTC; CDR3aa: CASSLGAWNYGYTF
d_gene: .; abundance: few; j_gene: TRBJ1-2; v_gene: TRBV6-5; CDR3nt: TGTGCCAGCAGTCACCCGGATGGGGGCTACACCTTC; CDR3aa: CASSHPDGGYTF
d_gene: TRBD1; abundance: once; j_gene: TRBJ1-2; v_gene: TRBV5-6; CDR3nt: TGTGCCAGCAGCAAACAGGGGACCCCCTATGGCTACACCTTC; CDR3aa: CASSKQGTPYGYTF
d_gene: .; abundance: once; j_gene: TRBJ1-6; v_gene: TRBV3-1; CDR3nt: TGTGCCAGCAGCCAAGGGTCACCCCTCCACTTT; CDR3aa: CASSQGSPLHF
d_gene: .; abundance: .; j_gene: TRBJ2-2; v_gene: TRBV29-1; CDR3nt: TGCAGCGTCCGCCCGGACACCGGGGAGCTGTTTTTT; CDR3aa: CSVRPDTGELFF
d_gene: .; abundance: few; j_gene: TRBJ2-1; v_gene: TRBV12-3/TRBV12-4; CDR3nt: TGTGCCAGCAGTTTTCTAGGTTCCTCCTACAATGAGCAGTTCTTC; CDR3aa: CASSFLGSSYNEQFF
d_gene: TRBD1; abundance: .; j_gene: TRBJ2-3; v_gene: TRBV7-9; CDR3nt: TGTGCCAGCAGCGCTAACAGGGGCGGCACAGATACGCAGTATTTT; CDR3aa: CASSANRGGTDTQYF
d_gene: .; abundance: few; j_gene: TRBJ2-4; v_gene: TRBV7-2; CDR3nt: TGTGCCAGCAGCTTAGATGTGACAAGGAGGACCAAAAACATTCAGTACTTC; CDR3aa: CASSLDVTRRTKNIQYF
d_gene: .; abundance: .; j_gene: TRBJ2-7; v_gene: TRBV5-1; CDR3nt: TGCGCCAGCAGCCCCAGCCCCGTTGGGACGGCCGAGCAGTACTTC; CDR3aa: CASSPSPVGTAEQYF
d_gene: TRBD1; abundance: .; j_gene: TRBJ2-3; v_gene: TRBV14; CDR3nt: TGTGCCAGTAGCCAAGATAGGGGGCGCAGGTGGACAGATACGCAGTATTTT; CDR3aa: CASSQDRGRRWTDTQYF
d_gene: .; abundance: few; j_gene: TRBJ2-1; v_gene: TRBV5-5; CDR3nt: TGTGCCAGCAGCTTGCGGGTTTTGTTGGTCTACAATGAGCAGTTCTTC; CDR3aa: CASSLRVLLVYNEQFF
d_gene: TRBD1; abundance: .; j_gene: TRBJ1-2; v_gene: TRBV4-3; CDR3nt: TGCGCCAGCAGCCAAGACTACGGCAGGGGGCGCGACGGATTTTATGGCTACACCTTC; CDR3aa: CASSQDYGRGRDGFYGYTF
d_gene: .; abundance: .; j_gene: TRBJ2-1; v_gene: TRBV6-5; CDR3nt: TGTGCCAGCAGTTACGGCGGGGCCTACAATGAGCAGTTCTTC; CDR3aa: CASSYGGAYNEQFF